The clone carrying this T cell receptor beta chain turned up a few times. The sample comes from a study of control samples from healthy donors and cancer patients. The table came from immunoSEQ multiplex PCR; TCRdb's copy has only in-frame clones and leaves some out. The repertoire holds about 98,000 clones, with about 79% as singletons. Germline CDR1 and CDR2: SNHLY and FYNNEI. After removal of 4 bases from V and 2 bases from J, the junction contained 9 bases not matched to a gene. CDR3 length: 16 residues. What was sequenced was blood. The receptor's source is a woman aged 30 to 39 in good health. This chain uses TRBV2 with TRBJ2-5, with 8 bases that match TRBD2. The CDR3 DNA is TGTGCCAGCAGTGCCCCGCCAGCGGGAGAGCAAGAGACCCAGTACTTC. This sequence encodes CASSAPPAGEQETQYF.